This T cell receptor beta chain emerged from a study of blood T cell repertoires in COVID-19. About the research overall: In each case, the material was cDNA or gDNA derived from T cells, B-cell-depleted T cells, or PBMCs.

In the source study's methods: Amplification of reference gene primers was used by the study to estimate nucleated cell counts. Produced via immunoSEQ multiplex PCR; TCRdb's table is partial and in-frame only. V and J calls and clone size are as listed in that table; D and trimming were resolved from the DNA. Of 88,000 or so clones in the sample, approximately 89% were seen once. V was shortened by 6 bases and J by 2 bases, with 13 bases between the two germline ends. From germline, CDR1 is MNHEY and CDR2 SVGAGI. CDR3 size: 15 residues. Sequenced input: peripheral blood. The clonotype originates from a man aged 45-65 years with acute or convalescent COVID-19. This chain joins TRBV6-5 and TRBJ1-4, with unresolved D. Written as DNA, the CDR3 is TGTGCCAGCAGGAAAGAGGGTGCGACTAATGAAAAACTGTTTTTT. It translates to CASRKEGATNEKLFF.